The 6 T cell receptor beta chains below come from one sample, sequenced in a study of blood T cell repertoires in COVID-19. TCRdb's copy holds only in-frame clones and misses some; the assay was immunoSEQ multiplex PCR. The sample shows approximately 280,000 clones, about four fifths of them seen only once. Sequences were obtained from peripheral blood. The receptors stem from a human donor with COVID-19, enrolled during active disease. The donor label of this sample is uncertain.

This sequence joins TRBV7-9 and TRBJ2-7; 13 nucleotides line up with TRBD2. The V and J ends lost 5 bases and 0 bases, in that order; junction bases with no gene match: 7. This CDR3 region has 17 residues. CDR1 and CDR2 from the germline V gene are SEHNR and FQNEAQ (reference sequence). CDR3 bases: TGTGCCAGCAGCAAACTAGCGGGAGGGTTTAGCTCCTACGAGCAGTACTTC. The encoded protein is CASSKLAGGFSSYEQYF.

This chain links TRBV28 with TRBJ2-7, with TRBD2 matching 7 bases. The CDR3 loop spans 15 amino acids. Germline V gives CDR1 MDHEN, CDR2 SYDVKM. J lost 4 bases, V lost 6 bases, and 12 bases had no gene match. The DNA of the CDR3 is TGTGCCAGCAGCCAAATACTGCGGGAGCCATACGAGCAGTACTTC. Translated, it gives CASSQILREPYEQYF.

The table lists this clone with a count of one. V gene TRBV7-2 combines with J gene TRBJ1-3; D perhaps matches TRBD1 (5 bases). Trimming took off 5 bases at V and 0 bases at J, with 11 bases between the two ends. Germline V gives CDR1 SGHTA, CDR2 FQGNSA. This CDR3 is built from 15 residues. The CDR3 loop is CASSPPTVSGNTIYF. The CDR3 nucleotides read TGTGCCAGCAGCCCACCGACAGTCTCTGGAAACACCATATATTTT.

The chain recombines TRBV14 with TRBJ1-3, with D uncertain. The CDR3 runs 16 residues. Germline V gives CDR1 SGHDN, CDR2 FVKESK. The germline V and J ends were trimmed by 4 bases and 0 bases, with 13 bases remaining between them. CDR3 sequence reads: CASSLRAGNSGNTIYF. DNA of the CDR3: TGTGCCAGCAGCCTGCGAGCGGGGAACTCTGGAAACACCATATATTTT.

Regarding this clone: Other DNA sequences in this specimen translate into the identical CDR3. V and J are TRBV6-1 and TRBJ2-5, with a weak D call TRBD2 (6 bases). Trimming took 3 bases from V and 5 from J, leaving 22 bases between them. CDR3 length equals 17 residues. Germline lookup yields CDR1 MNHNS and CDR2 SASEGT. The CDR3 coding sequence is TGTGCCAGCAGTGACCTTGCCGGGACTGGAGGAGGGGAGACCCAGTACTTC. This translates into CASSDLAGTGGGETQYF.

The CDR3 reads CASSLTSGQVQETQYF. DNA for the CDR3: TGTGCCAGCAGCCTTACTAGCGGGCAGGTTCAAGAGACCCAGTACTTC. The rearrangement joins TRBV9 to TRBJ2-5, with 9 bases fitting TRBD2. Looked up from germline, CDR1 is SGDLS and CDR2 is YYNGEE. The CDR3 loop spans 16 amino acids. J lost 2 bases, V lost 4 bases, and 9 bases had no gene match.